This T cell receptor beta chain emerged from a study of blood T cell repertoires in COVID-19. Germline V gene data show CDR1 as LGHNA and CDR2 as YSLEER. Trimming shortened V by 5 bases and J by 0 bases, and 16 bases separated the two germline ends. CDR3 length: 17 amino acids. Donors in Cohort 3 who had recovered were those with two negative PCRs, healthcare professional clearance, or resolution of their symptoms. Authors' methods: Amplified reference gene primers provided the basis for estimating nucleated cell counts. Using immunoSEQ multiplex PCR, the repertoire was profiled, and TCRdb retains in-frame clones only, with some absent. For V, J and clone size, that table is used; D and trimming come from the DNA. The sample carries about 270,000 clones, roughly nine tenths recorded once.

The sequenced sample was PBMCs or T cells enriched from blood (not recorded which). The TCR sequence derives from a woman between 45 and 65 years old who had recovered from COVID-19. The V and J genes are TRBV4-3 and TRBJ1-4; D possibly corresponds to TRBD1 (5 bases). The CDR3 loop is CASSGRGRTPTNEKLFF. For the CDR3, the DNA is TGCGCCAGCAGCGGCCGAGGTCGGACACCAACTAATGAAAAACTGTTTTTT.